What follows are 13 T cell receptor beta chains derived from one specimen sequenced in a study of blood T cell repertoires in COVID-19. The method was immunoSEQ multiplex PCR; TCRdb's version includes in-frame clones alone and lacks a portion of them. Altogether about 110,000 clones are present, 70% to 90% being singletons, with the ten largest covering 1.1%. Sequenced: peripheral blood. The origin of the receptors is a human donor in a cohort sampled during active COVID-19.

In its sample, this clone was seen once. V and J are TRBV18 and TRBJ2-3, with D tentatively TRBD2 (6 bases). The germline V gene has CDR1 KGHSH and CDR2 LQKENI. The CDR3 loop spans 15 amino acids. Trimming shortened V by 8 bases and J by 2 bases, and 17 bases separated the two germline ends. CDR3 in DNA: TGTGCCAGCCCCCCCTTGGGGGGACTCACAGATACGCAGTATTTT. Protein sequence: CASPPLGGLTDTQYF.

The chain joins TRBV2 to TRBJ1-4, with D uncertain. V gave up 2 bases and J gave up 7 bases, with 17 bases separating them. The CDR3 sequence is 16 residues long. Germline lookup yields CDR1 SNHLY and CDR2 FYNNEI. The chain's CDR3 is CASSELRGMGGEKLFF. The CDR3 nucleotides read TGTGCCAGCAGTGAACTTCGCGGGATGGGAGGTGAAAAACTGTTTTTT.

The CDR3: CASSAGMNTGELFF. The CDR3 nucleotides are TGTGCCAGCAGCGCAGGTATGAACACCGGGGAGCTGTTTTTT. The chain links TRBV9 to TRBJ2-2; the D is unclear. Trimming took 3 bases from V and 1 from J, leaving 7 bases between them. CDR1 and CDR2 from the germline V gene are SGDLS and YYNGEE. The CDR3 is 14 residues long.

The genes are TRBV5-1 and TRBJ2-1; TRBD2 matches 9 bases. The V and J ends lost 4 bases and 0 bases, in that order; junction bases with no gene match: 2. The CDR3 extends over 15 amino acids. CDR1 is SGHRS, CDR2 YFSETQ, per germline. CDR3 sequence reads: CASSLAGSSYNEQFF. The CDR3 coding sequence is TGCGCCAGCAGCCTAGCGGGGAGCTCCTACAATGAGCAGTTCTTC.

This chain links TRBV7-8 with TRBJ2-7, with 8 bases aligning to TRBD1. CDR3 length equals 15 residues. V trimming: 3 bases; J trimming: 10 bases; junction bases outside the gene matches: 14. Germline CDR1 is SGHVS and CDR2 is FQNEAQ. This chain's CDR3 is CASSFDSGTGSPQYF. In DNA form, the CDR3 reads TGTGCCAGCAGCTTCGACTCCGGGACAGGTTCTCCTCAGTACTTC.

This chain links TRBV25-1 with TRBJ2-2; 8 positions agree with TRBD2. Germline V gene sequence: CDR1 MGHDK, CDR2 SYGVNS. The ends lost 4 bases at V and 4 bases at J; junction bases unmatched: 5. The CDR3 spans 15 residues. CDR3 nucleotide sequence: TGTGCCAGCAGTGCCTGGCGGGAGGTCACCGGGGAGCTGTTTTTT. It encodes CASSAWREVTGELFF.

The chain uses TRBV7-9 and TRBJ2-1; 8 positions agree with TRBD2. CDR1 and CDR2 from the germline V gene are SEHNR and FQNEAQ (reference sequence). CDR3 length: 16 amino acids. Trimming removed 0 bases from V and 8 bases from J; junction bases left unmatched: 9. The CDR3 loop reads CASSLAREDRTHEQFF. DNA for the CDR3: TGTGCCAGCAGCTTAGCGCGGGAGGACCGGACCCATGAGCAGTTCTTC.

The rearrangement links TRBV11-1 to TRBJ1-1, with 8 bases fitting TRBD1. The trim removed 5 bases at V and 5 bases at J, leaving 4 bases unmatched. This CDR3 spans 13 amino acids. Germline CDR1 and CDR2: SGHAT and FQDESV (reference sequence). The CDR3 nucleotides read TGTGCCAGCAGCGGGACAGGACTAACTGAAGCTTTCTTT. Translating gives CASSGTGLTEAFF.

This chain connects TRBV7-9 to TRBJ2-5, with D possibly being TRBD2 (5 bases). CDR3 length equals 13 residues. Germline CDR1 is SEHNR and CDR2 is FQNEAQ (reference sequence). Trimming left V 5 bases short and J 13 bases short, with 20 bases between. The CDR3 sequence: CASSPDLLGGSYF. CDR3 bases: TGTGCCAGCAGCCCCGATTTGTTAGGAGGTTCGTACTTC. The full variable domain, in which reference TRBV7-9 and TRBJ2-5 provide the parts outside the CDR3, is DTGVSQNPRHKITKRGQNVTFRCDPISEHNRLYWYRQTLGQGPEFLTYFQNEAQLEKSRLLSDRFSAERPKGSFSTLEIQRTEQGDSAMYLCASSPDLLGGSYFGPGTRLLVL.

J is TRBJ2-2 and V is TRBV6-6; TRBD1 matches 8 bases. CDR3 length: 14 amino acids. Germline loops: CDR1 MNHNY, CDR2 SVGAGI (reference sequence). Trimming took 7 bases from V and 7 from J; bases not matched to a gene: 8. In nucleotides, the CDR3 is TGTGCCAGCAATCCGGGACAGGTTATCGGGGAGCTGTTTTTT. Translated, it gives CASNPGQVIGELFF.

Regarding this clone: The junction differs from germline at one of its ends, possibly a read error. The genes are TRBV6-1 and TRBJ2-6, with no clear D. Looked up from germline, CDR1 is MNHNS and CDR2 is SASEGT. The CDR3 extends over 15 amino acids. The CDR3 sequence: CASTEQFSGANVLTF. CDR3 bases: TGTGCCAGCACTGAACAGTTCTCTGGGGCCAACGTCCTGACTTTC.

The gene calls are TRBV5-1 and TRBJ1-1; 10 positions agree with TRBD1. Germline V gene data show CDR1 as SGHRS and CDR2 as YFSETQ. This CDR3 region has 14 residues. After removal of 5 bases from V and 6 bases from J, the junction contained 7 bases not matched to a gene. Here the CDR3 reads CASREPGTGAEAFF. CDR3 bases: TGCGCCAGCAGAGAGCCCGGGACAGGGGCTGAAGCTTTCTTT.

This chain uses TRBV7-9 with TRBJ1-5; D is ambiguous. V was cut by 8 bases and J by 2 bases, with 10 bases left in between. Germline CDR1 is SEHNR and CDR2 is FQNEAQ (reference sequence). The CDR3 loop spans 13 amino acids. The CDR3 DNA reads as TGTGCCAGCTGTACGGGAGGCAATCAGCCCCAGCATTTT. Protein product: CASCTGGNQPQHF. The whole variable domain, remainder taken from reference TRBV7-9 and TRBJ1-5, is DTGVSQNPRHKITKRGQNVTFRCDPISEHNRLYWYRQTLGQGPEFLTYFQNEAQLEKSRLLSDRFSAERPKGSFSTLEIQRTEQGDSAMYLCASCTGGNQPQHFGDGTRLSIL.